This T cell receptor beta chain was sequenced for a study of regulatory T cells in long-lasting Graves disease. Investigators prepared the TCR beta libraries by applying iRepertoire HTBI primers and Arm-PCR of CDR3 regions. TCRdb reprocessed the multiplex PCR reads via MiXCR and lists one record per CDR3 protein. This sample carries roughly 400,000 distinct CDR3 sequences, around 20% of them seen once, and the ten largest clones take roughly 20%. This CDR3 has 14 amino acids. Germline values: CDR1 SGHTA, CDR2 FQGNSA. Time point meaning: persistent/refractory GD, antithyroid drugs over 5 years with positive TRAb. TCR sequences were obtained from RNA taken from PBMCs. Worth noting for this clonotype: Germline is not matched at one junction end, which may reflect a read error.

Material: peripheral blood mononuclear cells (PBMCs), obtained when the disease was refractory, from a patient treated with antithyroid drugs. V usage is TRBV7-2 and J usage is TRBJ2-7; 7 bases agree with TRBD2. The sequence came from a female donor with Graves disease. Written as DNA, the CDR3 is TGTGCCAGCAGCTCCTCGCGGACTAGTTCCGAGCAGTGCTTC. It specifies CASSSSRTSSEQCF.